This T cell receptor (beta chain) came from a study of cytomegalovirus exposure and HLA in healthy donors. Concerning this clone itself: Its target is unknown.

The PCR ran on 60 Vbeta and 13 Jbeta primers. Assay: immunoSEQ multiplex PCR; the TCRdb copy retains only in-frame clones and omits some. The data contain under 150,000 clones, around 77% of them seen just once; the ten biggest clones take up around 5.8%. Healthy bone marrow donors formed the donor group. The CDR3 runs 17 residues. Looked up from germline, CDR1 is LGHNT and CDR2 is FRNRAP. The ends lost 0 bases at V and 3 bases at J; junction bases unmatched: 3. Study-wide findings and caveats: An analysis done earlier found most TCR beta V segments productive about 87% or about 30% of the time.

The sample comprised PBMCs. The chain is built from TRBV12-5 and TRBJ1-6; 9 positions agree with TRBD1. The origin of this receptor is a woman in her twenties or thirties in good health and CMV-seropositive. The CDR3: CASGLVTGGVYNSPLHF. The CDR3 nucleotides read TGTGCTAGTGGTTTGGTCACAGGGGGCGTCTATAATTCACCCCTCCACTTT.